This T cell receptor beta chain was obtained from a study of patients and donors after allogeneic stem cell transplantation. Each CDR3 protein is one row after TCRdb ran MiXCR on the RT-PCR reads. Among about 150,000 distinct CDR3 sequences listed, roughly two fifths were seen once. The germline V and J ends were trimmed by 5 bases and 5 bases, with 10 bases remaining between them. The CDR3 runs 12 residues. Germline V CDR1 and CDR2: SGHDT, YYEEEE. This clonotype was seen more than once but under ten times. Specimen: blood, either unsorted or a sorted T cell fraction (not recorded which). The sequence was collected from a human donor who was either an allogeneic HSCT recipient or a stem cell or donor lymphocyte infusion donor (not recorded which). It is not recorded whose cells these are; they may come from a transplant donor. J is TRBJ1-2 and V is TRBV5-6; D gene unclear. CDR3 sequence: CASSMGTYGYTF. As DNA, the CDR3 is TGTGCCAGCAGTATGGGAACTTATGGCTACACCTTC.